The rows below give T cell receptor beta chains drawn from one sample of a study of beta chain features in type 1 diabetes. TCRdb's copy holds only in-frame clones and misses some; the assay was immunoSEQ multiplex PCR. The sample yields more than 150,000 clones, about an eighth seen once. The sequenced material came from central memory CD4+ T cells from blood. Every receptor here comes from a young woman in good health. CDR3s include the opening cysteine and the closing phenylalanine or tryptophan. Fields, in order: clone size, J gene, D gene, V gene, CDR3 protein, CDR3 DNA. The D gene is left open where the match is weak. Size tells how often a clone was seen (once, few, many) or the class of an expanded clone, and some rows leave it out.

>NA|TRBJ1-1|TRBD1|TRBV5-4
CASSFLKQGGVTFF
TGTGCCAGCAGCTTTCTGAAACAGGGGGGCGTAACTTTCTTT
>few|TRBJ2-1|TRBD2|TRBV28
CASSASGRHNEQFF
TGTGCCAGCAGTGCAAGCGGGAGACACAATGAGCAGTTCTTC
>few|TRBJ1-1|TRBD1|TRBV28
CASSSRTGAFF
TGTGCCAGCAGTTCTCGGACAGGTGCTTTCTTT
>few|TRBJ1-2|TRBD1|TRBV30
CAWNGQVNYGYTF
TGTGCCTGGAACGGACAGGTTAACTATGGCTACACCTTC
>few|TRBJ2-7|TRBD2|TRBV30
CAWITEGREPVYEQYF
TGTGCCTGGATAACGGAAGGGCGGGAGCCGGTCTACGAGCAGTACTTC
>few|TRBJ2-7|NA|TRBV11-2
CASSLPGQSYEQYF
TGTGCCAGCAGCTTACCCGGACAATCCTACGAGCAGTACTTC
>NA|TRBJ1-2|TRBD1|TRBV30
CAWSGGTGARRSGYTF
TGTGCCTGGAGTGGCGGGACAGGGGCGCGAAGGAGTGGCTACACCTTC
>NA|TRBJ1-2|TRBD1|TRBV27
CASSFRTGGNYGYTF
TGTGCCAGCAGTTTTAGGACAGGGGGGAACTATGGCTACACCTTC
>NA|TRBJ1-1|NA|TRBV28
CASSQSQGKTFF
TGTGCCAGCAGTCAATCGCAGGGGAAGACTTTCTTT
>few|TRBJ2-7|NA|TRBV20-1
CSASVDEQYF
TGCAGTGCTAGTGTCGACGAGCAGTACTTC
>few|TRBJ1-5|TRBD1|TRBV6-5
CASSPGTGGYQPQHF
TGTGCCAGCAGTCCCGGGACAGGGGGTTATCAGCCCCAGCATTTT
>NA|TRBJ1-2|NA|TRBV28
CAYRREGFYGYTF
TGTGCCTACCGTAGGGAGGGGTTCTATGGCTACACCTTC
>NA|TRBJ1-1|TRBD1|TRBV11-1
CASSSGTGGRDTEAFF
TGTGCCAGCAGCTCCGGGACAGGGGGCAGAGATACTGAAGCTTTCTTT
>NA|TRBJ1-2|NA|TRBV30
CAWSGGQGRGYTF
TGTGCCTGGAGTGGAGGACAAGGGAGGGGCTACACCTTC
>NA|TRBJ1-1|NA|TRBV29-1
CSVTGYGTEAFF
TGCAGCGTCACAGGGTATGGCACTGAAGCTTTCTTT
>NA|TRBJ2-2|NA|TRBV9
CASSVGPSRDTGELFF
TGTGCCAGCAGCGTAGGGCCTAGCCGGGACACCGGGGAGCTGTTTTTT
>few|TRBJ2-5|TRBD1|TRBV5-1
CASSRDRQETQYF
TGCGCCAGCAGCCGGGACAGACAAGAGACCCAGTACTTC
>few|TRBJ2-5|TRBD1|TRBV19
CASSLTGVETQYF
TGTGCCAGTAGCCTCACAGGGGTAGAGACCCAGTACTTC
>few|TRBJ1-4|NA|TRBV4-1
CASSQPTGQKLFF
TGCGCCAGCAGCCAACCAACAGGGCAAAAACTGTTTTTT
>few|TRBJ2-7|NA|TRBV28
CASSLGVVRVSYEQYF
TGTGCCAGCAGTTTAGGGGTCGTGCGGGTCTCCTACGAGCAGTACTTC
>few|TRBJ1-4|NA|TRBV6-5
CASSYDASLGEKLFF
TGTGCCAGCAGTTATGATGCGTCCCTAGGAGAAAAACTGTTTTTT
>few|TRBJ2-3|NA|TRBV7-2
CASSFSGTADTQYF
TGTGCCAGCAGCTTTAGCGGGACAGCAGATACGCAGTATTTT
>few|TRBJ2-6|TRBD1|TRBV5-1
CASSKSTGVDSGANVLTF
TGCGCCAGCAGCAAGTCGACAGGGGTTGACTCTGGGGCCAACGTCCTGACTTTC
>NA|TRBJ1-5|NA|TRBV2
CASNGDRLNQPQHF
TGTGCCAGCAACGGAGACAGGTTGAACCAGCCCCAGCATTTT
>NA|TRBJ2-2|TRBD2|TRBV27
CASNTGLITGELFF
TGTGCCAGCAATACGGGACTAATCACCGGGGAGCTGTTTTTT
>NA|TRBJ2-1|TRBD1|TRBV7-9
CASSYGQGGNEQFF
TGTGCCAGCAGCTATGGACAGGGCGGCAATGAGCAGTTCTTC
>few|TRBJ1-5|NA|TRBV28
CASSLQGGDNQPQHF
TGTGCCAGCAGTTTGCAGGGAGGAGACAATCAGCCCCAGCATTTT
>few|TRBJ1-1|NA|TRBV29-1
CSGGGGAMNTEAFF
TGCAGCGGTGGGGGGGGCGCCATGAACACTGAAGCTTTCTTT
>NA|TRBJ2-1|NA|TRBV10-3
CAISESTAKGEQFF
TGTGCCATCAGTGAGTCGACCGCAAAGGGGGAGCAGTTCTTC
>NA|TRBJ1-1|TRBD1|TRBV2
CASSADRGVTFF
TGTGCCAGCAGTGCCGACAGGGGAGTGACTTTCTTT
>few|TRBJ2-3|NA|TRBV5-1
CASSSGPDTQYF
TGCGCCAGCAGCTCAGGGCCAGATACGCAGTATTTT
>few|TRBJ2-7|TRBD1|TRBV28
CASSLIGTVHEQYF
TGTGCCAGCAGTTTAATTGGGACAGTACACGAGCAGTACTTC
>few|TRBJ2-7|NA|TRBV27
CASRKGLLLYEQYF
TGTGCCAGCAGGAAGGGACTTTTACTCTACGAGCAGTACTTC
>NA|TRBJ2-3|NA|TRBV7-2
CASSLGQPTSTDTQYF
TGTGCCAGCAGCTTAGGACAGCCCACTAGCACAGATACGCAGTATTTT
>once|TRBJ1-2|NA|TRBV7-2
CASSLLWQGGDYGYTF
TGTGCCAGCAGCTTACTTTGGCAGGGTGGGGACTATGGCTACACCTTC
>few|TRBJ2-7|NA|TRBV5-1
CASGSGQSYEQYF
TGCGCCAGCGGATCTGGGCAGTCCTACGAGCAGTACTTC
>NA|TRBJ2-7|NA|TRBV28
CASKIGSNYEQYF
TGTGCCAGCAAGATCGGGTCTAACTACGAGCAGTACTTC
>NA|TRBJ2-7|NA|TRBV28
CASAGPGGGDEQYF
TGTGCCAGTGCAGGGCCCGGCGGTGGGGACGAGCAGTACTTC
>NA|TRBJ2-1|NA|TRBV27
CASRRTAGATYNEQFF
TGTGCCAGCAGGCGGACTGCGGGGGCCACCTACAATGAGCAGTTCTTC
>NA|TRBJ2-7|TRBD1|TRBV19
CASSRDRRSYEQYF
TGTGCCAGTAGTAGGGACAGACGCTCCTACGAGCAGTACTTC
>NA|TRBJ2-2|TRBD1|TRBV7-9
CASSYDRVVNTGELFF
TGTGCCAGCAGCTACGACAGGGTCGTAAATACCGGGGAGCTGTTTTTT